This T cell receptor (beta chain) was captured in a study of STAT5B mutations in CD4+ large granular lymphocyte leukemia. Only in-frame clones appear in the TCRdb table, and some are missing; sequencing was by immunoSEQ multiplex PCR. Altogether almost 30,000 clones are present, approximately 80% being singletons, with the ten largest covering about 6%. V lost 0 bases and J 1 base, leaving 6 bases between the germline ends. The CDR3 runs to 14 residues. This receptor was identified in a human donor in good health. The sequenced material came from CD4+ T cells from blood buffy coats. The chain combines TRBV23-1 with TRBJ1-1, with D unresolved. TRBV23-1 is placed among ORFs of uncertain function. DNA for the CDR3: TGCGCCAGCAGTCAATCTTGGCAGAACACTGAAGCTTTCTTT. Encoded protein: CASSQSWQNTEAFF.